The subject of this entry is one T cell receptor beta chain. This sample was included in a study of neoadjuvant anti-PD-1 for oral cavity cancer. This table comes from immunoSEQ multiplex PCR, and its TCRdb copy is limited to in-frame clones, with some not included. The sample shows approximately 74,000 clones, approximately 80% of them seen only once. This CDR3 contains 13 residues. The germline V gene has CDR1 SGHRS and CDR2 YFSETQ. V lost 0 bases and J 6 bases, leaving 10 bases between the germline ends. Sequencing was performed on PBMCs, taken before nivolumab (anti-PD-1) treatment. This chain connects TRBV5-1 to TRBJ2-7; D may be TRBD2 (6 bases). The sequence came from a person between 40 and 85 years old with oral cavity squamous cell carcinoma. The CDR3 DNA reads TGCGCCAGCAGCTTGGGAGGAGGGACCGAGCAGTACTTC. It specifies CASSLGGGTEQYF.